The next 26 T cell receptor beta chains were all read from a single sample in a study of response to subunit inactivated influenza vaccine. TCRdb fed the RT-PCR reads into MiXCR, producing one record per CDR3 protein. This sample carries around 850,000 distinct CDR3 sequences, under 20% of them seen once, and the ten largest clones take 9.5% to 13%. Material: PBMCs from blood, obtained about 5 days after vaccination. The receptors originated from a man aged 50 to 59 who received an inactivated influenza vaccine.

This clonotype has only a few counts. The chain carries TRBV24-1 and TRBJ2-3; no reliable D call. Germline CDR1 KGHDR, CDR2 SFDVKD. Trimming pared 9 bases from V and 0 bases from J, leaving 6 bases between. This CDR3 spans 12 amino acids. The CDR3 is CATGVSTDTQYF. CDR3 bases: TGTGCCACCGGTGTCAGCACAGATACGCAGTATTTT.

This clonotype was detected many times. V and J are TRBV12-3 or TRBV12-4 and TRBJ2-3; TRBD2 aligns across 13 bases. This CDR3 is 16 amino acids long. V lost 6 bases, J lost 4 bases, and 7 bases stayed unmatched. As DNA, the CDR3 is TGTGCCAGCAGAGCTACTAGCGGGGGGGCATCAGATACGCAGTATTTT. This encodes CASRATSGGASDTQYF.

V gene TRBV27 combines with J gene TRBJ1-6; a weak D match, TRBD1 (6 bases). V lost 9 bases and J lost 10, with 13 bases in between. Germline V gene lookup returns CDR1 MNHEY and CDR2 SMNVEV (reference sequence). CDR3 size: 12 residues. In DNA, the CDR3 is TGTGCCAGTTGGACAGTAGGATCACCCCTCCACTTT. This sequence encodes CASWTVGSPLHF.

V gene TRBV7-2 combines with J gene TRBJ2-7; 8 bases fit TRBD1. The CDR3 extends over 13 amino acids. Germline CDR1 is SGHTA and CDR2 is FQGNSA. V lost 5 bases and J lost 6; bases outside the gene matches: 6. The chain's CDR3 is CASSQGQVLEQYF. The CDR3 DNA reads as TGTGCCAGCAGCCAGGGACAGGTACTCGAGCAGTACTTC.

The sample holds many counts of this clonotype. The chain couples TRBV11-1 to TRBJ2-4; 9 positions agree with TRBD2. Trimming took 3 bases from V and 0 from J; bases not matched to a gene: 9. Germline-derived CDR1 and CDR2 are SGHAT and FQDESV (reference sequence). The CDR3 loop spans 18 amino acids. The CDR3 DNA reads as TGTGCCAGCAGCTTCGGCCTAGCGGGAAAGGCAGCCAAAAACATTCAGTACTTC. Protein: CASSFGLAGKAAKNIQYF. The full variable domain, rest sourced from reference TRBV11-1 and TRBJ2-4, is EAEVAQSPRYKITEKSQAVAFWCDPISGHATLYWYRQILGQGPELLVQFQDESVVDDSQLPKDRFSAERLKGVDSTLKIQPAELGDSAMYLCASSFGLAGKAAKNIQYFGAGTRLSVL.

This clonotype occurred many times. The rearrangement uses TRBV7-9 and TRBJ2-5; D not certain. Trimming shortened V by 1 base and J by 3 bases, and 3 bases separated the two germline ends. This CDR3 has 12 amino acids. Germline values: CDR1 SEHNR, CDR2 FQNEAQ (reference sequence). In nucleotides, the CDR3 is TGTGCCAGCAGCTTAGTAGAAGAGACCCAGTACTTC. Protein: CASSLVEETQYF.

This sequence joins TRBV5-1 and TRBJ2-2, with TRBD1 identical over 8 bases. Losses at the gene ends were 1 base for V and 5 bases for J; bases not matched to a gene: 7. Germline loops: CDR1 SGHRS, CDR2 YFSETQ. This CDR3 is 16 amino acids long. The CDR3: CASSLTGGTRTGELFF. CDR3 coding DNA: TGCGCCAGCAGCTTGACAGGGGGTACCAGGACCGGGGAGCTGTTTTTT.

This clonotype occurred a few times. V usage is TRBV10-3 and J usage is TRBJ2-7; a weak D match, TRBD1 (6 bases). The V gene's germline CDR1 is ENHRY and CDR2 SYGVKD. The CDR3 spans 14 residues. Trimming removed 0 bases from V and 5 bases from J, with 11 bases in between. The CDR3 loop is CAISESMAGDEQYF. CDR3 nucleotide sequence: TGTGCCATCAGTGAGTCGATGGCAGGGGACGAGCAGTACTTC.

This chain connects TRBV20-1 to TRBJ2-1; no clear D. This CDR3 has 14 residues. Looked up from germline, CDR1 is DFQATT and CDR2 is SNEGSKA (reference sequence). V lost 5 bases and J lost 6, with 17 bases in between. This CDR3 is CSAADQSWGNEQFF. CDR3 DNA: TGCAGTGCTGCCGACCAATCCTGGGGCAATGAGCAGTTCTTC.

This clonotype showed up just a few times. For the CDR3, the DNA is TGTGCCAGCAGGTTAGCGGGAGCAAGGGATGAGCAGTTCTTC. Amino acids: CASRLAGARDEQFF. This chain connects TRBV6-5 to TRBJ2-1, with TRBD2 matching over 9 bases. The germline V gene encodes CDR1 MNHEY and CDR2 SVGAGI. The J segment lost 8 bases and the V segment lost 6 bases, leaving 8 bases of the junction unmatched. The CDR3 spans 14 residues.

The chain couples TRBV4-3 to TRBJ2-5, with D perhaps matching TRBD1 (7 bases). V was trimmed by 2 bases and J by 4 bases, leaving 17 bases between them. CDR3 length: 16 residues. Germline CDR1 reads LGHNA; CDR2 reads YSLEER. CDR3 loop: CASSQNGAGGGETQYF. The CDR3, as DNA: TGCGCCAGCAGCCAAAATGGGGCAGGGGGAGGAGAGACCCAGTACTTC.

This clonotype was seen repeatedly, ten times or more. The chain links TRBV20-1 to TRBJ2-1; D call uncertain. The CDR3 sequence is 13 residues long. Trimming shortened V by 5 bases and J by 2 bases, and 10 bases separated the two germline ends. Germline-derived CDR1 and CDR2 are DFQATT and SNEGSKA (reference sequence). CDR3: CSAEGPTYNEQFF. CDR3 bases: TGCAGTGCTGAAGGTCCAACCTACAATGAGCAGTTCTTC.

J is TRBJ2-5 and V is TRBV18; the D is unclear. CDR1 is KGHSH, CDR2 LQKENI, per germline. The CDR3 has 11 amino acids. V was cut by 2 bases and J by 8 bases, with 6 bases left in between. The CDR3 DNA is TGTGCCAGCTCACCAGCAGGCACCCAGTACTTC. Encoded protein: CASSPAGTQYF. The entire variable domain, with the rest obtained from reference TRBV18 and TRBJ2-5, is as follows: NAGVMQNPRHLVRRRGQEARLRCSPMKGHSHVYWYRQLPEEGLKFMVYLQKENIIDESGMPKERFSAEFPKEGPSILRIQQVVRGDSAAYFCASSPAGTQYFGPGTRLLVL.

V gene TRBV6-1 combines with J gene TRBJ1-3, with 8 bases matching TRBD1. The CDR3 totals 15 residues. Germline CDR1 is MNHNS and CDR2 is SASEGT. After removal of 6 bases from V and 2 bases from J, the junction contained 6 bases not matched to a gene. Here the CDR3 DNA reads TGTGCCAGCAGAGATGGGACAGGTGCTGGAAACACCATATATTTT. The encoded protein is CASRDGTGAGNTIYF.

The chain combines TRBV5-6 with TRBJ2-7; D is perhaps TRBD1 (6 bases). Germline assignment: CDR1 SGHDT and CDR2 YYEEEE. The CDR3 sequence is 14 residues long. Trimming pared 4 bases from V and 2 bases from J, leaving 13 bases between. CDR3 amino acids: CASSPTGQPYEQYF. CDR3 bases: TGTGCCAGCAGCCCTACAGGACAGCCCTACGAGCAGTACTTC.

V and J are TRBV6-2 or TRBV6-3 and TRBJ2-7, with 7 bases that match TRBD1. The CDR3 loop spans 15 amino acids. The trim removed 2 bases at V and 3 bases at J, leaving 7 bases unmatched. Per germline, CDR1 MNHEY and CDR2 SVGEGT. CDR3 coding DNA: TGTGCCAGCAGTTACAACAGGGGCGACCTCTACGAGCAGTACTTC. As protein: CASSYNRGDLYEQYF.

This clonotype was recorded many times. This sequence joins TRBV25-1 and TRBJ1-1, with D possibly being TRBD1 (6 bases). This CDR3 spans 13 amino acids. From germline, CDR1 is MGHDK and CDR2 SYGVNS. V shed 7 bases and J shed 1 base, with 10 bases lying between them. The CDR3 DNA sequence: TGTGCCAGCATGACACAGGGGAACACTGAAGCTTTCTTT. Translation: CASMTQGNTEAFF.

The chain uses TRBV29-1 and TRBJ1-1; tentative D call: TRBD1 (6 bases). Germline V gene data show CDR1 as SQVTM and CDR2 as ANQGSEA. This CDR3 has 15 residues. With 8 bases removed from V and 1 base from J, the gap between germline ends came to 20 bases. The CDR3 sequence is CSHLKQQGGNTEAFF. The DNA of the CDR3 is TGCAGCCATCTAAAACAACAGGGCGGGAACACTGAAGCTTTCTTT.

This clonotype was seen many times. The rearrangement uses TRBV12-3 or TRBV12-4 and TRBJ2-3, with D perhaps TRBD1 (6 bases). Trimming shortened V by 3 bases and J by 2 bases, and 12 bases separated the two germline ends. The CDR3 contains 15 residues. CDR3: CASSLGDTNTDTQYF. CDR3 nucleotide sequence: TGTGCCAGCAGTTTGGGGGACACTAACACAGATACGCAGTATTTT.

This sequence joins TRBV11-1 and TRBJ2-5, with TRBD2 matching 11 bases. Trimming cost V 5 bases and J 9 bases; bases outside gene matches: 23. The CDR3 totals 19 residues. The germline V gene encodes CDR1 SGHAT and CDR2 FQDESV (reference sequence). In DNA, the CDR3 is TGTGCCAGCAGCACCTCAAAATCGACTAGCGGGAATTCGTTGGCGGCCCAGTACTTC. This gives the protein CASSTSKSTSGNSLAAQYF.

The chain carries TRBV12-3 or TRBV12-4 and TRBJ2-1, with unresolved D. The CDR3 spans 14 residues. V lost 3 bases to trimming and J lost 8 bases, with 14 bases between them. CDR3: CASSFRLGFHEQFF. CDR3 nucleotides: TGTGCCAGCAGTTTCAGGTTGGGTTTCCATGAGCAGTTCTTC.

The V and J genes are TRBV6-2 or TRBV6-3 and TRBJ2-7; D possibly uses TRBD1 or TRBD2 (5 bases each). This CDR3 has 13 residues. Trimming took 5 bases from V and 6 from J, leaving 14 bases between them. Germline CDR1 MNHEY, CDR2 SVGEGT. The CDR3 is CASSPSTRGEQYF. The CDR3 DNA is TGTGCCAGCAGTCCGTCAACTAGGGGCGAGCAGTACTTC.

This clonotype appeared a single time. The V and J genes are TRBV15 and TRBJ2-5; 10 bases fit TRBD2. Germline loops: CDR1 LNHNV, CDR2 YYDKDF (reference sequence). The V gene end was trimmed by 6 bases and the J gene end by 1 base; junction bases not matched to a gene: 8. CDR3 length equals 16 residues. In DNA form, the CDR3 reads TGTGCCACCAGAGCCGGGACTAGCGCCATCCAAGAGACCCAGTACTTC. Residues: CATRAGTSAIQETQYF.

The table lists this clonotype with many counts. The V call is TRBV12-3 or TRBV12-4, the J call TRBJ2-7; 8 bases match TRBD1. The CDR3 has 13 amino acids. With 4 bases clipped from V and 6 bases from J, the junction kept 5 bases outside the gene matches. Written as DNA, the CDR3 is TGTGCCAGCAGTTCAGGGGGCGAGGTCGAGCAGTACTTC. Protein sequence: CASSSGGEVEQYF.

This clonotype has a handful of counts. This chain connects TRBV6-2 or TRBV6-3 to TRBJ2-5; 12 bases fit TRBD2. Germline-derived CDR1 and CDR2 are MNHEY and SVGEGT. This CDR3 has 14 amino acids. Germline trimming cut 10 bases from V and 3 bases from J; bases unmatched to any gene: 6. The CDR3 reads CATIRLAGEETQYF. The CDR3 DNA is TGTGCCACCATAAGACTAGCGGGAGAAGAGACCCAGTACTTC.

The V gene is TRBV9, the J gene TRBJ2-2; TRBD1 or TRBD2 may be the D gene (5 bases each). The CDR3 totals 17 residues. V lost 2 bases to trimming and J lost 0 bases, with 14 bases between them. Germline loops: CDR1 SGDLS, CDR2 YYNGEE. The CDR3 protein is CASSVPTGTTNTGELFF. The CDR3 DNA reads TGTGCCAGCAGCGTCCCTACGGGGACCACGAACACCGGGGAGCTGTTTTTT.